This TCR beta chain was documented in a study of cytomegalovirus exposure and HLA in healthy donors. 60 Vbeta and 13 Jbeta primers were used in PCR. Profiling relied on immunoSEQ multiplex PCR, and the TCRdb table lists in-frame clones only, not all of them. The sample has 85,000 to 120,000 clones; around 82% are singletons. The CDR3 spans 13 residues. Per the germline V gene, CDR1 is SGHRS and CDR2 is YFSETQ. Concerning this clone: At one end the junction does not follow the germline gene, possibly because of a read error. Other DNA sequences in this specimen translate into the identical CDR3.

The chain is built from TRBV5-1 and TRBJ1-6; D remains ambiguous. The sequence was obtained from a man between 50 and 59 years old in good health and CMV-seronegative. Sequencing used PBMCs. The CDR3 nucleotides are TGCGCCAGCAGTTCGTTCAGAAATTCCCCCCTCCACTTT. As protein: CASSSFRNSPLHF.